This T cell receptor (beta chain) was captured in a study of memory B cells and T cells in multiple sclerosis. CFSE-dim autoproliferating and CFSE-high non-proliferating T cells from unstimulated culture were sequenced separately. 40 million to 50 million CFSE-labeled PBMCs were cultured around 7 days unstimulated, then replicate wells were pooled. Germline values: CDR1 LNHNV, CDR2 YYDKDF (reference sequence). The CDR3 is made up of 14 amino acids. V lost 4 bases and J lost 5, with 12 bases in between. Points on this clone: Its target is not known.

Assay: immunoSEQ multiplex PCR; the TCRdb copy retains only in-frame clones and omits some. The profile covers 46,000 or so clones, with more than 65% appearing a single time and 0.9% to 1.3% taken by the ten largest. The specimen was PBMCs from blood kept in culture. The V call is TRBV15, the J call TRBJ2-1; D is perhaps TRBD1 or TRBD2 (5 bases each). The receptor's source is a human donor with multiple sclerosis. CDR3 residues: CATSILTADNEQFF. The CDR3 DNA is TGTGCCACCAGCATCCTGACAGCGGACAATGAGCAGTTCTTC. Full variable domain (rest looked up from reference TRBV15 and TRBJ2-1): DAMVIQNPRYQVTQFGKPVTLSCSQTLNHNVMYWYQQKSSQAPKLLFHYYDKDFNNEADTPDNFQSRRPNTSFCFLDIRSPGLGDTAMYLCATSILTADNEQFFGPGTRLTVL.